Listed here are 11 T cell receptor beta chains from one sample, sequenced in a study of CD8+CD57+ T cells in acquired aplastic anemia. Investigators profiled TCR beta VDJ and CDR3 from genomic DNA template. From the reads, TCRdb called clonotypes with MiXCR, one entry per CDR3 protein. The data show around 210,000 distinct CDR3 sequences, 65% seen once. All patients picked for sequencing had shown, by flow cytometry, an expansion of CD8+CD57+ cells. Source material: sorted CD4+, CD8+, or CD8+CD57+ T cells (not recorded which) from PBMCs. The receptors derive from a human donor with aplastic anemia.

The chain links TRBV9 to TRBJ1-1; D is ambiguous. Germline V gene sequence: CDR1 SGDLS, CDR2 YYNGEE. Trimming cost V 4 bases and J 0 bases, with 10 bases left between them. The CDR3 has 14 amino acids. The CDR3 here is CASSHPNMNTEAFF. CDR3 DNA sequence: TGTGCCAGCAGCCACCCGAACATGAACACTGAAGCTTTCTTT. The full variable domain, in which reference TRBV9 and TRBJ1-1 provide the parts outside the CDR3, is DSGVTQTPKHLITATGQRVTLRCSPRSGDLSVYWYQQSLDQGLQFLIQYYNGEERAKGNILERFSAQQFPDLHSELNLSSLELGDSALYFCASSHPNMNTEAFFGQGTRLTVV.

The chain links TRBV7-2 to TRBJ2-2; D might be TRBD1 (6 bases). V was pared by 3 bases and J by 7 bases, with 18 bases between. Germline lookup yields CDR1 SGHTA and CDR2 FQGNSA. The CDR3 has 16 residues. CDR3 DNA sequence: TGTGCCAGCAGCTTGCGCGCAGGGGTGTTCGGCGGGGAGCTGTTTTTT. Its protein product is CASSLRAGVFGGELFF.

The genes are TRBV7-9 and TRBJ2-7, with D perhaps assigned TRBD1 or TRBD2 (5 bases each). V was cut by 1 base and J by 2 bases, with 18 bases left in between. Germline CDR1 SEHNR, CDR2 FQNEAQ (reference sequence). The CDR3 runs to 17 residues. CDR3 loop: CASSLVEGAGRAYEQYF. In nucleotides, the CDR3 is TGTGCCAGCAGCTTAGTTGAAGGGGCGGGCCGTGCCTACGAGCAGTACTTC.

To note about this clonotype: The conserved final phenylalanine or tryptophan is absent from the CDR3, which likely points to a read error. The rearrangement uses TRBV2 and TRBJ2-1, with D perhaps matching TRBD1 (6 bases). In germline, CDR1 is SNHLY, CDR2 FYNNEI. The CDR3 length is 13 residues. V was pared by 4 bases and J by 6 bases, with 10 bases between. The CDR3 sequence: CASSAWTVNEQFL. DNA for the CDR3: TGTGCCAGCAGTGCATGGACAGTCAATGAGCAGTTCCTC.

The chain carries TRBV12-3 or TRBV12-4 and TRBJ2-1; the D is unclear. V was trimmed by 8 bases and J by 6 bases, leaving 20 bases between them. The CDR3 consists of 15 residues. CDR3 sequence: CASSHGLLPTNEQFF. CDR3 DNA sequence: TGTGCCAGCTCCCACGGCCTCCTCCCCACCAATGAGCAGTTCTTC.

The rearrangement links TRBV20-1 to TRBJ2-5; D gene uncertain. The CDR3 covers 13 residues. Germline lookup yields CDR1 DFQATT and CDR2 SNEGSKA (reference sequence). The V and J ends lost 4 bases and 0 bases respectively, with 9 bases between them. The CDR3 sequence is CSANGVDQETQYF. For the CDR3, the DNA is TGCAGTGCTAATGGTGTAGACCAAGAGACCCAGTACTTC.

The chain carries TRBV7-8 and TRBJ1-2; D is unresolved. The ends were cut back, 1 base at V and 6 bases at J, with 6 bases in the middle. This CDR3 has 12 amino acids. From germline, CDR1 is SGHVS and CDR2 FQNEAQ. The CDR3 loop reads CASSLDGNGYTF. DNA for the CDR3: TGTGCCAGCAGCTTAGATGGAAATGGCTACACCTTC.

The sample holds many counts of this clonotype. The V gene is TRBV14, the J gene TRBJ2-7, with 9 bases identical to TRBD1. Trimming at V came to 4 bases and at J to 5 bases, leaving 3 bases not matched to a gene. Germline assignment: CDR1 SGHDN and CDR2 FVKESK. CDR3 length: 13 residues. CDR3 nucleotide sequence: TGTGCCAGCAGCCTACAGGGGGCCCACGAGCAGTACTTC. Its protein is CASSLQGAHEQYF.

This chain connects TRBV20-1 to TRBJ1-2; perhaps TRBD1 as D (6 bases). V gave up 3 bases and J gave up 0 bases, with 8 bases separating them. Germline assignment: CDR1 DFQATT and CDR2 SNEGSKA (reference sequence). This CDR3 is built from 13 residues. Here the CDR3 DNA reads TGCAGTGCTAGCGGGACAACTAACTATGGCTACACCTTC. Protein sequence: CSASGTTNYGYTF.

This clonotype was detected only a few times. V gene TRBV15 combines with J gene TRBJ2-5, with unresolved D. Germline CDR1 reads LNHNV; CDR2 reads YYDKDF (reference sequence). The germline V and J ends were trimmed by 0 bases and 4 bases, with 3 bases remaining between them. The CDR3 is 12 residues long. CDR3 region: CATSREGETQYF. DNA of the CDR3: TGTGCCACCAGCAGAGAGGGAGAGACCCAGTACTTC.

In its sample, this clonotype was seen a few times. The chain couples TRBV29-1 to TRBJ2-1; no firm D call. Germline V gene data show CDR1 as SQVTM and CDR2 as ANQGSEA. V lost 5 bases and J 6 bases, leaving 11 bases between the germline ends. The length of the CDR3 is 12 residues. The CDR3 spells CSVPTLLNEQFF. The CDR3 region has the DNA TGCAGCGTTCCGACTCTCCTCAATGAGCAGTTCTTC.